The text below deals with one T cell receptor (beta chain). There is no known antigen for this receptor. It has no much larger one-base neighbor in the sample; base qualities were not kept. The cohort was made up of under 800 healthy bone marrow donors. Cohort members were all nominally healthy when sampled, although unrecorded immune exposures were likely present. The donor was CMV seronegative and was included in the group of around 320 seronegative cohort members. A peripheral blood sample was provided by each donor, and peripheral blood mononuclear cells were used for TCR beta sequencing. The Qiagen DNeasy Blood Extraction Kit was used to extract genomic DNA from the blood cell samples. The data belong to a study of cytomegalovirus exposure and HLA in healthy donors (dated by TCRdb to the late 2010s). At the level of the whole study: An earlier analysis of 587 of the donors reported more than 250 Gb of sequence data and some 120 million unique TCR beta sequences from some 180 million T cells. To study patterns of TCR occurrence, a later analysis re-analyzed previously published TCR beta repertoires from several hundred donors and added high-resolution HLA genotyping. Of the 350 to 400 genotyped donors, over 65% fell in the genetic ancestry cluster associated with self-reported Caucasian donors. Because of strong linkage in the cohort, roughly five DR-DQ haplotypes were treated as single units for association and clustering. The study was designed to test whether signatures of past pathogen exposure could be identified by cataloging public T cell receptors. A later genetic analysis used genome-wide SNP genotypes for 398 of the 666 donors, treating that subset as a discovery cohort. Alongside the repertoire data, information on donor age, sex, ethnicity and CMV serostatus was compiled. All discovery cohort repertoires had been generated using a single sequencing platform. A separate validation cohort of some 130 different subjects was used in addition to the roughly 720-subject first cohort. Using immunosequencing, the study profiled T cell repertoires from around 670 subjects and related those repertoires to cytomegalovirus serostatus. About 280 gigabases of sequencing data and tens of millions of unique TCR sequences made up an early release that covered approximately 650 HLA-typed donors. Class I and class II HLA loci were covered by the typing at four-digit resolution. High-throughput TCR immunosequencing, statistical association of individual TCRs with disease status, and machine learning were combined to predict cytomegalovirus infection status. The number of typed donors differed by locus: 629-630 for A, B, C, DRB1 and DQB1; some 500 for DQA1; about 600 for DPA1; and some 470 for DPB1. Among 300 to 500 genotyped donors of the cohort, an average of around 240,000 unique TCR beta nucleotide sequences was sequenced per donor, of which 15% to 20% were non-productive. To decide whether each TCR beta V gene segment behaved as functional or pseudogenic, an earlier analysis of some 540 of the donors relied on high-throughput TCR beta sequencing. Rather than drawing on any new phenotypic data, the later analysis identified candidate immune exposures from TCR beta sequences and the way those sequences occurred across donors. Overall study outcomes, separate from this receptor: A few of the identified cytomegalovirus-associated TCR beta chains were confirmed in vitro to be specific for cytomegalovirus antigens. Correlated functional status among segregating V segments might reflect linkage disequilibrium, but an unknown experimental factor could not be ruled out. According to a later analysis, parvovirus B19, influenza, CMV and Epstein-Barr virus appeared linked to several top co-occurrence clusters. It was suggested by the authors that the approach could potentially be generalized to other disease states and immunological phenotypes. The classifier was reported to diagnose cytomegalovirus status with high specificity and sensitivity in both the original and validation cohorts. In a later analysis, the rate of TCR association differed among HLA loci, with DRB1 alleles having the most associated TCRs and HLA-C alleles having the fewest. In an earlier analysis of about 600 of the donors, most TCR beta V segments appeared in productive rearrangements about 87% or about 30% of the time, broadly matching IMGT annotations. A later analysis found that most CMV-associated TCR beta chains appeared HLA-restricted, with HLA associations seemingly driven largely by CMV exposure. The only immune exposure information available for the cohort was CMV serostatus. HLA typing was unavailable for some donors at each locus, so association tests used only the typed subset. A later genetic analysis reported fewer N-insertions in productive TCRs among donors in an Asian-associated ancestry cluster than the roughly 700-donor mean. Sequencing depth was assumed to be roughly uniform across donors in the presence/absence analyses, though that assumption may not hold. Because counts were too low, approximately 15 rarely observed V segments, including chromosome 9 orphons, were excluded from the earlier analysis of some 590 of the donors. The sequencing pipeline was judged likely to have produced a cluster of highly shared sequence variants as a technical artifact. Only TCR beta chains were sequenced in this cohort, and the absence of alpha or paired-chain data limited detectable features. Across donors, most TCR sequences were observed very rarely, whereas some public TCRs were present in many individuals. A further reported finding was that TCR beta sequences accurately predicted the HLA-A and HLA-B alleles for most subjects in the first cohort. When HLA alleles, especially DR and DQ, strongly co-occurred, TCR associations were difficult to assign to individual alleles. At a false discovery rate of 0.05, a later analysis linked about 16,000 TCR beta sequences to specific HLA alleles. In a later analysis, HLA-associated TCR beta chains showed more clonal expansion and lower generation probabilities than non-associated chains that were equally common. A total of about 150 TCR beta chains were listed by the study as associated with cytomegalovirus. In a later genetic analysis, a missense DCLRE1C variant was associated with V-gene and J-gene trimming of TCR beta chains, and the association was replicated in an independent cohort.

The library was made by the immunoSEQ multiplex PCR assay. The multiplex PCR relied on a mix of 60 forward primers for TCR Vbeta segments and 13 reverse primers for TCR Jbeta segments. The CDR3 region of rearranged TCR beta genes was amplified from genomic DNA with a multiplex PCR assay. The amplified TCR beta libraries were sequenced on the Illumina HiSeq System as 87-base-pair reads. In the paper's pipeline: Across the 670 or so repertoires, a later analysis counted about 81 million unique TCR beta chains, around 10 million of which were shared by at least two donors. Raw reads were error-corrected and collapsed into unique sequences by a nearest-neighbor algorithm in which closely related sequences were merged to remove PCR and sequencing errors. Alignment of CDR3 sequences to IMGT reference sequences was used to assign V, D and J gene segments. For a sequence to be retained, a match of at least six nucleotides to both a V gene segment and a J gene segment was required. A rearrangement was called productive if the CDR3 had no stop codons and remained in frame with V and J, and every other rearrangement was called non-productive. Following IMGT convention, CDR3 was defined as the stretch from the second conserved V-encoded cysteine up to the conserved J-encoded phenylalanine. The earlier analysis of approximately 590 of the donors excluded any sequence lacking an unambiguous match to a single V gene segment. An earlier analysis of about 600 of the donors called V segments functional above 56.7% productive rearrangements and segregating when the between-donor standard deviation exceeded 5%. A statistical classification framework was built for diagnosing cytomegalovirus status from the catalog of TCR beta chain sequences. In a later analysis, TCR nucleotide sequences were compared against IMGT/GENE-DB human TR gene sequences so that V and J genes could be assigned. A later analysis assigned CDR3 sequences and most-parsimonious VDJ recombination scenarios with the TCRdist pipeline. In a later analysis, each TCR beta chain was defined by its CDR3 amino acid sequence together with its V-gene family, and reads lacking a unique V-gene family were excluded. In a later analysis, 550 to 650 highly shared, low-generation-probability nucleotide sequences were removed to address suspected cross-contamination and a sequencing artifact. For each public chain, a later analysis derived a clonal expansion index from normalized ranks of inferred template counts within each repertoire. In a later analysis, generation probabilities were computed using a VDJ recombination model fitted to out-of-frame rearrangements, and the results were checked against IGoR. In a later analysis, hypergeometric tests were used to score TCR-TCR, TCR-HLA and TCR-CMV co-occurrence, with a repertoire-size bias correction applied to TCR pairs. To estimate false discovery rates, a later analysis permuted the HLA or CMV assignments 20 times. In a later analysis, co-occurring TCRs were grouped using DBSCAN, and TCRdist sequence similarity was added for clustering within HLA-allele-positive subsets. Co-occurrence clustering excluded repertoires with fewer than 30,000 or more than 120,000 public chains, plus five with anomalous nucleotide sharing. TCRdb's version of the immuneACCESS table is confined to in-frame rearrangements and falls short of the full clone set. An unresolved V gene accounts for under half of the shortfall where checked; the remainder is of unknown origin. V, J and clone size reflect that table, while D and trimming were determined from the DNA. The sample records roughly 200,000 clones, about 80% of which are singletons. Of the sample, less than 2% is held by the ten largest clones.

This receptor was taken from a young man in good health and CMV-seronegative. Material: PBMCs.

DNA sequence: TGTGCCAGCAGCGTTGGGCCTAGCAAAAGCTCCTACGAGCAGTACTTC. It translates as CASSVGPSKSSYEQYF. The rearranged chain carries TRBV9 and TRBJ2-7; matching of 5 bases hints at TRBD2 as the D gene. From the cysteine through the phenylalanine, the CDR3 covers 16 amino acids. Solely the CDR3 DNA is kept, with 48 bases framed from the first base. The germline V gene supplies CDR1 SGDLS and CDR2 YYNGEE. V lost 2 bases and J lost 0 bases; the stretch between them is 15 bases long. Joined to the reference TRBV9 and TRBJ2-7 proteins, this CDR3 gives the full variable domain: DSGVTQTPKHLITATGQRVTLRCSPRSGDLSVYWYQQSLDQGLQFLIQYYNGEERAKGNILERFSAQQFPDLHSELNLSSLELGDSALYFCASSVGPSKSSYEQYFGPGTRLTVT.